These 15 T cell receptor beta chains were all obtained from the same sample, sequenced in a study of T cells expressing NK-cell markers. TCRdb re-called the 5' RACE reads; one entry per CDR3 protein, DNA not given. This listing includes approximately 420,000 distinct CDR3 sequences. Material for sequencing was blood T cells: a sorted CD56 or NKG2C T cell subset, CD4+ or CD8+ T cells, or bulk PBMC T cells (not recorded which). The receptors shown here come from a woman aged 45 to 65 in good health.

CDR3: CASSPRWLNQETQYF. The chain has TRBV14 and TRBJ2-5; as DNA is missing, the TRBD1 call by TCRdb cannot be tested. The CDR3 runs to 15 residues. Germline V gives CDR1 SGHDN, CDR2 FVKESK.

This sequence joins TRBV3-1 and TRBJ1-4; TCRdb reports TRBD1, a call that lacks DNA to check it against. Germline V CDR1 and CDR2: LGHDT, YNNKEL (reference sequence). There are 16 residues in the CDR3. This CDR3 is CASSQEWGTVNEKLFF.

The chain recombines TRBV6-5 with TRBJ2-2. Germline CDR1 and CDR2: MNHEY and SVGAGI. CDR3 length equals 13 residues. The CDR3 region is CASSYSTNGELFF.

The chain joins TRBV11-2 to TRBJ2-2; TCRdb's D call, TRBD2, is unchecked because there is no DNA. CDR1 is SGHAT, CDR2 FQNNGV, per germline. The length of the CDR3 is 18 residues. The CDR3 loop reads CASSLEFGGFKNTGELFF.

The CDR3 here is CASSHQGNYEQYF. The rearrangement links TRBV4-1 to TRBJ2-7; the TRBD1 assignment by TCRdb is unverifiable without DNA. Per germline, CDR1 MGHRA and CDR2 YSYEKL. The CDR3 runs to 13 residues.

The V and J genes are TRBV3-1 and TRBJ2-1; the TCRdb call, TRBD1, lacks DNA for checking. The length of the CDR3 is 13 residues. CDR1 LGHDT and CDR2 YNNKEL come from the germline V gene (reference sequence). CDR3 residues: CASSERGRGEQFF.

The chain has TRBV15 and TRBJ2-1; TCRdb's D gene call, TRBD2, goes unchecked for lack of DNA. CDR1 is LNHNV, CDR2 YYDKDF, per germline (reference sequence). There are 17 residues in the CDR3. The CDR3: CATSRPSSGVSYNEQFF.

The rearrangement uses TRBV15 and TRBJ2-5; there is no DNA to check the TCRdb D call of TRBD1. Germline assignment: CDR1 LNHNV and CDR2 YYDKDF (reference sequence). The CDR3 has 16 residues. The CDR3: CATSTLTGESQETQYF.

The V and J genes are TRBV19 and TRBJ1-2; TCRdb reports TRBD1, a call that lacks DNA to check it against. The CDR3 spans 13 residues. Germline V gene lookup returns CDR1 LNHDA and CDR2 SQIVND (reference sequence). The CDR3 reads CASSRDINRGYTF.

The rearrangement joins TRBV14 to TRBJ2-1; TCRdb's D call of TRBD2 is untestable without DNA. Germline loops: CDR1 SGHDN, CDR2 FVKESK. This CDR3 spans 15 amino acids. The CDR3 spells CASSLDSGRGNEQFF.

The chain employs TRBV6-2 or TRBV6-3 and TRBJ2-2. CDR3 length equals 13 residues. Looked up from germline, CDR1 is MNHEY and CDR2 is SVGEGT. Here the CDR3 reads CASSYTPRLRLFF.

This chain uses TRBV20-1 with TRBJ2-5; the D call of TRBD1 rests on TCRdb alone, since no DNA is present to check it. The CDR3 length is 14 residues. Germline V gene sequence: CDR1 DFQATT, CDR2 SNEGSKA (reference sequence). CDR3 protein: CSARQVTGEETQYF.

The chain recombines TRBV20-1 with TRBJ1-5. CDR1 is DFQATT and CDR2 is SNEGSKA in the germline V gene (reference sequence). CDR3 length: 14 residues. CDR3 in amino acids: CSALVEGRYQPQHF.

This chain links TRBV30 with TRBJ1-1; without DNA, the TCRdb call of TRBD1 cannot be checked. Germline loops: CDR1 GTSNPN, CDR2 SVGIG (reference sequence). The CDR3 has 11 residues. CDR3 sequence reads: CAWSVGPEAFF.

This rearrangement joins TRBV9 to TRBJ1-2; TCRdb's D gene call, TRBD1, goes unchecked for lack of DNA. This CDR3 has 13 residues. CDR1 is SGDLS and CDR2 is YYNGEE in the germline V gene. CDR3 sequence: CASSVTGGAGYTF.